This T cell receptor (beta chain) was captured by sequencing in a study of blood T cell repertoires in COVID-19. Study context: Both acute and convalescent COVID-19 samples were obtained from the United States, Italy and Spain. PBMCs, B-cell-depleted T cells, or T cells provided the cDNA or gDNA that made up the material.

The authors' processing: For nucleated cells, counts were estimated from reference gene primer amplification. Assay used: immunoSEQ multiplex PCR; TCRdb lists only in-frame clones, some missing. The D gene and trimming were derived from the DNA, and the V and J assignments and clone size from that table. This table has about 310,000 clones, less than 85% appearing once. The V and J ends lost 4 bases and 3 bases, in that order; junction bases with no gene match: 6. The CDR3 contains 16 residues. Germline CDR1 and CDR2: MDHEN and SYDVKM. What was sequenced was PBMCs or T cells enriched from blood (not recorded which). The receptor's source is a woman younger than 45 who had been exposed to COVID-19. The chain employs TRBV28 and TRBJ1-5, with TRBD1 matching 10 bases. The CDR3 DNA reads as TGTGCCAGCAGTTGGGGACAGGGGCTTTACAATCAGCCCCAGCATTTT. This encodes CASSWGQGLYNQPQHF.